These T cell receptor beta chains were read from a single sample in a study of T-cell memory formation after mild COVID-19. TCRdb ran MiXCR on the 5' RACE reads and lists one entry per CDR3 protein. The table lists hundreds of thousands of distinct CDR3 sequences, roughly 25% of them singletons. The material sequenced was PBMCs or a T cell subset sorted from them (not recorded which). All receptors derive from an adult woman who had mild COVID-19 (a few samples of this study predate the infection). Cell type and time point are not known. CDR3s include the opening cysteine and the closing phenylalanine or tryptophan. D genes are given only for firm matches. Size tells how often a clone was seen (once, few, many) or the class of an expanded clone, and some rows leave it out.

D,size,J,V,DNA,CDR3
.,.,TRBJ2-2,TRBV2,TGTGCCAGCAAGGACACCACCGGGGAGCTGTTTTTT,CASKDTTGELFF
TRBD1,few,TRBJ2-1,TRBV6-2/TRBV6-3,TGTGCCAGCAGCAATGACAGGGAAACTCAGCAGTTCTTC,CASSNDRETQQFF
.,.,TRBJ2-2,TRBV7-9,TGTGCCAGTCCGATGTCGAACACCGGGGAGCTGTTTTTT,CASPMSNTGELFF
.,.,TRBJ2-7,TRBV5-5,TGTGCCAGCAGCTTGGAGGACGGGAGCTCCTACGAGCAGTACTTC,CASSLEDGSSYEQYF
TRBD2,.,TRBJ2-7,TRBV20-1,TGCAGTGCTAGAAGGCTAGCGGGGACCATCGAGCAGTACTTC,CSARRLAGTIEQYF
.,.,TRBJ2-5,TRBV15,TGTGCCACCAGCCCGCGGGCAGGGGAAGAGACCCAGTACTTC,CATSPRAGEETQYF
TRBD2,many,TRBJ2-1,TRBV7-3,TGTGCCAGCAGCTTCGGACTAGCGGGAGGGAATGAGCAGTTCTTC,CASSFGLAGGNEQFF
TRBD1,once,TRBJ1-5,TRBV30,TGTGCCTGGCGGACAGGGCGTCAGCCCCAGCATTTT,CAWRTGRQPQHF
.,.,TRBJ2-3,TRBV12-3/TRBV12-4,TGTGCCAGCAGTTTAGTCCCGGGCCGCGCAGATACGCAGTATTTT,CASSLVPGRADTQYF
TRBD2,.,TRBJ2-2,TRBV7-6,TGTGCCAGCAGCTTCCAAAGCGGGGATATAACCGGGGAGCTGTTTTTT,CASSFQSGDITGELFF
.,.,TRBJ2-3,TRBV11-2,TGTGCCAGCAGCTGGGAACGCACAGATACGCAGTATTTT,CASSWERTDTQYF
.,few,TRBJ2-3,TRBV20-1,TGCAGTGCTAGAGATCCGACTCGAGATACGCAGTATTTT,CSARDPTRDTQYF
.,few,TRBJ1-1,TRBV5-1,TGCGCCAGCAGCCTGCAGACGGTAGCTGAAGCTTTCTTT,CASSLQTVAEAFF
.,.,TRBJ1-3,TRBV15,TGTGCCACCAGCAGGGCGGGAAATGATGGAAACACCATATATTTT,CATSRAGNDGNTIYF
TRBD2,.,TRBJ2-3,TRBV7-2,TGTGCCAGCAGCCCAACTAGCGGAGGCACAGATACGCAGTATTTT,CASSPTSGGTDTQYF
.,.,TRBJ1-1,TRBV25-1,TGTGCCAGCAGTGAATTCGACTCTTTGAAGAACACTGAAGCTTTCTTT,CASSEFDSLKNTEAFF
TRBD2,.,TRBJ2-5,TRBV12-3/TRBV12-4,TGTGCCAGCAGTTTATATGGTAGCGGGGACGAGACCCAGTACTTC,CASSLYGSGDETQYF
.,.,TRBJ2-1,TRBV18,TGTGCCAGCTCACCGGCTTTGGCAGGGATAGGTGAGCAGTTCTTC,CASSPALAGIGEQFF
.,few,TRBJ2-7,TRBV12-3/TRBV12-4,TGTGCCAGCAGTTTGATCGGTAGCGTCTACGAGCAGTACTTC,CASSLIGSVYEQYF
.,many,TRBJ2-7,TRBV2,TGTGCCAGCAAGAAGGAGGTAGATTCCGCCTCCTACGAGCAGTACTTC,CASKKEVDSASYEQYF